Given below is one T cell receptor (beta chain) in context. Unmatched junction bases numbered 10, after V lost 1 base and J lost 6 bases. CDR3 length equals 17 residues. Germline loops: CDR1 MNHEY, CDR2 SVGEGT. The record originates from a study of blood T cell repertoires in COVID-19. Only in-frame clones appear in the TCRdb table, and some are missing; sequencing was by immunoSEQ multiplex PCR. The sample shows about 35,000 clones, nearly 80% of them seen only once. The source is a man aged 80 or over with acute or convalescent COVID-19. The sample consisted of peripheral blood. This chain uses TRBV6-2 or TRBV6-3 with TRBJ2-3; the match to TRBD2 covers 10 bases. The CDR3 DNA is TGTGCCAGCAGTTACTTCTATTCGGGACTAGCGAGGGATACGCAGTATTTT. Its translation is CASSYFYSGLARDTQYF.